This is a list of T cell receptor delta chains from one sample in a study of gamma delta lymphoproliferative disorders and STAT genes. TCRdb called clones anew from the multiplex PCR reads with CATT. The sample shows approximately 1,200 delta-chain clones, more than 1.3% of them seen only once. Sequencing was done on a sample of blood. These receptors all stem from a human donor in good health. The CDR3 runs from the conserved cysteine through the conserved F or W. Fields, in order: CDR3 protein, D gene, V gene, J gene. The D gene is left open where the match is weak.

CACDTVSLGGPYTDKLIF	TRDD3	TRDV2	TRDJ1
CALVLGDTSWDTRQMFF	TRDD3	TRDV3	TRDJ3
CALGEKWFLHRSGVGEKMVGTDKLIF	-	TRDV1	TRDJ1
CACDTGLLGDTRHDKLIF	TRDD3	TRDV2	TRDJ1
CACDPLATGGYNLPTDKLIF	TRDD3	TRDV2	TRDJ1
CACDTLLGDTRSNTDKLIF	TRDD3	TRDV2	TRDJ1
CALGELRWGRRRILGDTKYTDKLIF	TRDD3	TRDV1	TRDJ1
CACDTLLGDTEDSWDTRQMFF	TRDD3	TRDV2	TRDJ3
CACVGIPILGDWCWDTRQMFF	TRDD3	TRDV2	TRDJ3
CACDTIPTPVLGDQTDKLIF	TRDD3	TRDV2	TRDJ1
CACDDMGGGPHTDKLIF	-	TRDV2	TRDJ1
CACDTLTGDTDKLIF	TRDD3	TRDV2	TRDJ1
CACDFRTYWGIGGDKLIF	TRDD3	TRDV2	TRDJ1
CSVLLCSKRRPWGLGTDKLIF	-	TRAV29/DV5	TRDJ1
CACDTVGLGDTPSTDKLIF	TRDD3	TRDV2	TRDJ1
CACDTLLGDTEDSWDTRQMFF	TRDD3	TRDV2	TRDJ3
CSGGGDPDLYTDKLIF	-	TRDV2	TRDJ1
CALGEPWGMYTDKLIF	TRDD3	TRDV1	TRDJ1
CALGERVDRCGTDKLIF	-	TRDV1	TRDJ1
CACDTVSTGGYSTDKLIF	TRDD3	TRDV2	TRDJ1
CACDPVLGDTRRDKLIF	TRDD3	TRDV2	TRDJ1
CACDTVLGDTRHDKLIF	TRDD3	TRDV2	TRDJ1
CACDKNWGIKSKLIF	TRDD3	TRDV2	TRDJ1
CALGELAHLLSAGGYEHTDKLIF	TRDD3	TRDV1	TRDJ1
CAASADRGGLGTDKLIF	TRDD3	TRAV29/DV5	TRDJ1
CAASSFLLTGGSYTDKLIF	-	TRAV29/DV5	TRDJ1
CALGDLYVLGDSRPFDKLIF	TRDD3	TRDV1	TRDJ1
CALGGGSYLLHVSYWGIRNDKLIF	TRDD3	TRDV1	TRDJ1
CSVLLCRISLTGGWRVLGHKRGTNIF	-	TRAV29/DV5	TRDJ1
CALGPRGVGLPKPEVLGDTGYTDKLIF	TRDD3	TRDV1	TRDJ1
CACDTVLGYPDKLIF	TRDD3	TRDV2	TRDJ1
CAQSIVGVLGDTGYTDKLIF	TRDD3	TRDV3	TRDJ1
CALGNTQGAGGYKTWTDKLIF	TRDD3	TRDV1	TRDJ1
CACDTKGGTTDKLIF	-	TRDV2	TRDJ1
CALGELRGGGLHGATAGNTDKLIF	-	TRDV1	TRDJ1
CACDTVPGDTRHDKLIF	TRDD3	TRDV2	TRDJ1
CACDTLGRYTDKLIF	TRDD3	TRDV2	TRDJ1
CALGELFHFHLYWGRTWDTRQMFF	TRDD3	TRDV1	TRDJ3
CAFRLLDLGDDLNDKLIF	TRDD3	TRDV3	TRDJ1
CAFGRWGRPGKLIF	TRDD3	TRDV3	TRDJ1
CACDTLLGDTEDSWDTRQMFF	TRDD3	TRDV2	TRDJ3
CALGELLPRRVWGPSDKLIF	-	TRDV1	TRDJ1
CACDRPGAANTDKLIF	-	TRDV2	TRDJ1
CACDTLLGGANTDKLIF	TRDD3	TRDV2	TRDJ1
CALGELSFLSPSRPDKLIF	TRDD2	TRDV1	TRDJ1
CACDTFGLGDTPGDKLIF	TRDD3	TRDV2	TRDJ1
CAFMMGDKGGKLIF	TRDD3	TRDV3	TRDJ1
CACDELTGDTDKLIF	TRDD3	TRDV2	TRDJ1
CACDAIMGTDKLIF	-	TRDV2	TRDJ1